The sequence of this T cell receptor (beta chain) was determined in a study of T cell responses to AZD1222 COVID-19 vaccine. Findings and limits, study-wide: Repertoire sampling happened only post peak T cell response.

A word on this clone: Its antigen is not identified.

The length of the CDR3 is 16 residues. Trimming removed 3 bases from V and 3 bases from J; junction bases left unmatched: 6. The germline gives CDR1 KGHSH, CDR2 LQKENI. Generated by immunoSEQ multiplex PCR, the TCRdb table keeps only in-frame clones and is missing some. The top ten hold 3.6% of the sample, which has 150,000 or so clones, nearly 95% seen once. The chain is built from TRBV18 and TRBJ1-3; 9 bases map to TRBD1. The sample in question was peripheral blood, obtained 28 days after the second AZD1222 dose. The receptor was isolated from an adult who received the AZD1222 COVID-19 vaccine. The CDR3 nucleotides read TGTGCCAGCTCACCTGGACAGGGGAGTTTTGGAAACACCATATATTTT. Its translation is CASSPGQGSFGNTIYF. Full variable domain (rest looked up from reference TRBV18 and TRBJ1-3): NAGVMQNPRHLVRRRGQEARLRCSPMKGHSHVYWYRQLPEEGLKFMVYLQKENIIDESGMPKERFSAEFPKEGPSILRIQQVVRGDSAAYFCASSPGQGSFGNTIYFGEGSWLTVV.